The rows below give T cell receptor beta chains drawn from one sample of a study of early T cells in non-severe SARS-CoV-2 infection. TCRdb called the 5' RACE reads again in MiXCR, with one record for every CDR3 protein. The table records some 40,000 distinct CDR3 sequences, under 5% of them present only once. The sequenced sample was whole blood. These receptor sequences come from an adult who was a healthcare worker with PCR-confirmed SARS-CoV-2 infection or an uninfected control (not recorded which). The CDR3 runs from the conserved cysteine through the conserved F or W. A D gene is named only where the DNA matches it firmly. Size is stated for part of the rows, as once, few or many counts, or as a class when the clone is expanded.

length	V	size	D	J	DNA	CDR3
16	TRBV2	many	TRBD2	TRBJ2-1	TGTGCCAGCAGTTATTCCGGGACTAGCGGATACAATGAGCAGTTCTTC	CASSYSGTSGYNEQFF
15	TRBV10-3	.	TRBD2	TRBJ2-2	TGTGCCATCAGTGAGTCGAGCGGGGACACCGGGGAGCTGTTTTTT	CAISESSGDTGELFF
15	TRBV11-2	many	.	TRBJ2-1	TGTGCCAGCAGAACGAACGGTAACCCTAGGAATGAGCAGTTCTTC	CASRTNGNPRNEQFF
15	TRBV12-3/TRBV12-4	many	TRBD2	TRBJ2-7	TGTGCCAGCAGTGAGTCTTTAGCGGGAGTCTACGAGCAGTACTTC	CASSESLAGVYEQYF
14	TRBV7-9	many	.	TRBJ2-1	TGTGCCAGCAGCCTAGAAAGCAGTGGGGGTGAGCAGTTCTTC	CASSLESSGGEQFF
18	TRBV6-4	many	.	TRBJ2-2	TGTGCCAGCAGTGACTCGAGTTACAGCCTTACGAACACCGGGGAGCTGTTTTTT	CASSDSSYSLTNTGELFF
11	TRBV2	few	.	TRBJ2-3	TGTGCCAGCAAACGGGATTATACGCAGTATTTT	CASKRDYTQYF
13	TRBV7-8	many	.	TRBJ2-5	TGTGCCAGCAGAGTAGGATTTGGAGAGACCCAGTACTTC	CASRVGFGETQYF
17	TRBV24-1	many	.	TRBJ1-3	TGTGCCACCAGTGATCGACTCCTACTACCCTCTGGAAACACCATATATTTT	CATSDRLLLPSGNTIYF
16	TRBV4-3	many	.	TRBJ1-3	TGCGCCAGCAGCCAAGATACCGGGATCTGGGGAAACACCATATATTTT	CASSQDTGIWGNTIYF
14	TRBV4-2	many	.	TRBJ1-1	TGTGCCAGCAGCCAAGATTCCAAGGACACTGAAGCTTTCTTT	CASSQDSKDTEAFF
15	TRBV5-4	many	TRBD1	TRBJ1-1	TGTGCCAGCAGCCGGACAGGGGGCGCGGGCACTGAAGCTTTCTTT	CASSRTGGAGTEAFF
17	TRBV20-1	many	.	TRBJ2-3	TGCAGTGCTAGTCTTCGGGTGCGAGGGCGGGTCACAGATACGCAGTATTTT	CSASLRVRGRVTDTQYF
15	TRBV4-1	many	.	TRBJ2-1	TGCGCCAGCAGCCAAGTTTATCTCTCCTACAATGAGCAGTTCTTC	CASSQVYLSYNEQFF
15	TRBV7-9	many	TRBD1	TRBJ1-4	TGTGCCAGCAGCCCCAGGACAGGGGGCTATGAAAAACTGTTTTTT	CASSPRTGGYEKLFF
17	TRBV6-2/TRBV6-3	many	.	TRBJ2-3	TGTGCCAGCAGGGGGGAGACTAGGAGGGGTACCACAGATACGCAGTATTTT	CASRGETRRGTTDTQYF
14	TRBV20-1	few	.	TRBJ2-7	TGCAGTGTCCAAGACCCTACTCATACCTACGAGCAGTACTTC	CSVQDPTHTYEQYF
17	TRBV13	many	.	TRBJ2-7	TGTGCCAGCAGCTTAGGCCTGGCTAGCGGAAGGGGGTACGAGCAGTACTTC	CASSLGLASGRGYEQYF
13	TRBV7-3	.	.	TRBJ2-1	TGTGCCAGCAGTATGGACGGCATTAGTGAGCAGTTCTTC	CASSMDGISEQFF
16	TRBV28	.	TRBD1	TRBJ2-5	TGTGCCAGCAGTTTATGGGGGGACAGGCAAGAAGAGACCCAGTACTTC	CASSLWGDRQEETQYF
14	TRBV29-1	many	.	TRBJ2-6	TGCAGCGCCCTAGGGGGGCCTGGGGCCAACGTCCTGACTTTC	CSALGGPGANVLTF
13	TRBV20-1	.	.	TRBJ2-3	TGCAGTGCTAGAGGCGGGGCCACAGATACGCAGTATTTT	CSARGGATDTQYF
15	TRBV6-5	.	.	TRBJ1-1	TGTGCCAGCAGTTACTCGCCCAGCCTGAACACTGAAGCTTTCTTT	CASSYSPSLNTEAFF
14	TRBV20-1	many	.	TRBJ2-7	TGCAGTGCTAAAGCGGCGTTAAGCTCCTACGAGCAGTACTTC	CSAKAALSSYEQYF
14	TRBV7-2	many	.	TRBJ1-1	TGTTCCAGCAGCTTAGTAACAGGGACCACTGAAGCTTTCTTT	CSSSLVTGTTEAFF
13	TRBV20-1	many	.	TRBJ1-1	TGCAGTGCTATCCCCAGGGGTATAACTGAAGCTTTCTTT	CSAIPRGITEAFF
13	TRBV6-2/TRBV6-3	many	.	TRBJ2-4	TGTGCCAGCAGTTTGGGGCAGAAAAACATTCAGTACTTC	CASSLGQKNIQYF
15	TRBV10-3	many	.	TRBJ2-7	TGTGCCATCAGTGAACTACAGTTCGAATTCTACGAGCAGTACTTC	CAISELQFEFYEQYF
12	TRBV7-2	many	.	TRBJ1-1	TGTGCCAGCAGCTTAGGTCGTGGTGAAGCTTTCTTT	CASSLGRGEAFF
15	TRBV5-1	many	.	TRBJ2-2	TGCGCCAGCAGCTTAAGACAGTGGGACACCGGGGAGCTGTTTTTT	CASSLRQWDTGELFF
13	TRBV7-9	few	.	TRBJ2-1	TGTGCCAGCAGCCAAGACTGGTACAATGAGCAGTTCTTC	CASSQDWYNEQFF
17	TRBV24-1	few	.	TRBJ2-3	TGTGCCACCAGTGACAGCTCCGACGGTTACGGCACAGATACGCAGTATTTT	CATSDSSDGYGTDTQYF
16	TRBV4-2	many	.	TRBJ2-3	TGTGCCAGCAGCCAAGATCGCGGAGGCGGGACAGATACGCAGTATTTT	CASSQDRGGGTDTQYF
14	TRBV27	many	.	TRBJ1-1	TGTGCCAGCAGTCCCGGCGGGGTGAACACTGAAGCTTTCTTT	CASSPGGVNTEAFF
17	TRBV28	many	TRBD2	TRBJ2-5	TGTGCCAGCAGTACTATGCCCAGCGGGAGAGGACAAGAGACCCAGTACTTC	CASSTMPSGRGQETQYF
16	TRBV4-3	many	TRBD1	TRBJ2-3	TGCGCCAGCAGCCAAGGGACGGGACAGGGTAGAGATACGCAGTATTTT	CASSQGTGQGRDTQYF
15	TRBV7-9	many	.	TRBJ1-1	TGTGCCAGCAGCTTAGGACCGCAGTGGGACACTGAAGCTTTCTTT	CASSLGPQWDTEAFF
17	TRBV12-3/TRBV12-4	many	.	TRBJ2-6	TGTGCCAGCAGCGAGCGAATGGACAGCTCTGGGGCCAACGTCCTGACTTTC	CASSERMDSSGANVLTF
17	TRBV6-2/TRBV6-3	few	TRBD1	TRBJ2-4	TGTGCCAGCAGTTACTCCCCGGCAGGGGGCCTTAAAAACATTCAGTACTTC	CASSYSPAGGLKNIQYF
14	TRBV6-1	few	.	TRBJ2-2	TGTGCCAGCAGTGAACAACAAAACACCGGGGAGCTGTTTTTT	CASSEQQNTGELFF
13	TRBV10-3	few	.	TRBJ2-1	TGTGCCATCAGTGAATACGAACAGGCGCCGGCATTCTTC	CAISEYEQAPAFF
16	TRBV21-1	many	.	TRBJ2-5	TGTGCCAGCAGCAGGCGACTAGCGGGGCGGAAAGAGACCCAGTACTTC	CASSRRLAGRKETQYF
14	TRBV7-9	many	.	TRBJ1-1	TGTGCCAGCAGCTTGGAAGGGGAGAACACTGAAGCTTTCTTT	CASSLEGENTEAFF
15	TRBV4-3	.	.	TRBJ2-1	TGCGCCAGCAGCCTAGACAGGAGCTCCTACAATGAGCAGTTCTTC	CASSLDRSSYNEQFF
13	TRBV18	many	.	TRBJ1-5	TGTGCCAGCCGCAGGGATGGCGATCAGCCCCAGCATTTT	CASRRDGDQPQHF
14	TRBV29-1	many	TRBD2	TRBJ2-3	TGCAGCGCCCGCGGGAGTGAAAGCACAGATACGCAGTATTTT	CSARGSESTDTQYF
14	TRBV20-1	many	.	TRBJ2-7	TGCAGTGCTAGAGATCCCGCCGCGATCGGTGAGCAGTACTTC	CSARDPAAIGEQYF
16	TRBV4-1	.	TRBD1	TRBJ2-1	TGCGCCAGCAGCCAAGGGAGCCGACAGGGGGGCAATGAGCAGTTCTTC	CASSQGSRQGGNEQFF
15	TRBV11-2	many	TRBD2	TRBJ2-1	TGTGCCAGCAGCCCCCGACTAGCGGTGAACAATGAGCAGTTCTTC	CASSPRLAVNNEQFF
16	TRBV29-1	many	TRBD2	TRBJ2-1	TGCAGCGTTGACGCTAGCGGGAGTCTTGTTAACTATGAGCAGTTCTTC	CSVDASGSLVNYEQFF
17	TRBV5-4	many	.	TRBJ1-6	TGTGCCAGCAGCTGGGGGGGACTGGGCCCGGATAATTCACCCCTCCACTTT	CASSWGGLGPDNSPLHF
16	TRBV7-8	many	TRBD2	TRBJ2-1	TGTGCCAGCAGCTTAGGGACTAGCGGAGCTTACAATGAGCAGTTCTTC	CASSLGTSGAYNEQFF
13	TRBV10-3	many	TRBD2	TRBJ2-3	TGTGCCACCGGACTAGCGGGAGGTGATACGCAGTATTTT	CATGLAGGDTQYF
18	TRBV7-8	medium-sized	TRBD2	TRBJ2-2	TGTGCCAGCAGCTTGGGACTAGCGGGCCCGAAGAACACCGGGGAGCTGTTTTTT	CASSLGLAGPKNTGELFF
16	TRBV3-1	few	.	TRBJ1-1	TGTGCCAGCAGCCAAGATCTTCCTAGGACGAACACTGAAGCTTTCTTT	CASSQDLPRTNTEAFF